Shown below are 6 T cell receptor beta chains from a single sample sequenced in a study of blood T cell repertoires in COVID-19. Generated by immunoSEQ multiplex PCR, the TCRdb table keeps only in-frame clones and is missing some. The data show 150,000 to 200,000 clones, over 70% seen once. The sample comprised PBMCs or T cells enriched from blood (not recorded which). These receptor sequences come from a woman in her sixties who had recovered from COVID-19.

The J gene is TRBJ1-6, the V gene TRBV19; 8 nucleotides line up with TRBD1. V gave up 2 bases and J gave up 7 bases; unmatched junction bases: 10. The CDR3 is 17 residues long. Looked up from germline, CDR1 is LNHDA and CDR2 is SQIVND (reference sequence). The CDR3 reads CASSISRRTGSNSPLHF. As DNA, the CDR3 is TGTGCCAGTAGTATAAGTAGGCGGACAGGGTCCAATTCACCCCTCCACTTT.

The rearrangement uses TRBV19 and TRBJ1-5; 9 bases align to TRBD1. The CDR3 spans 16 residues. V lost 5 bases and J lost 1; bases outside the gene matches: 6. Looked up from germline, CDR1 is LNHDA and CDR2 is SQIVND (reference sequence). CDR3 region: CASSRIDRGSNQPQHF. Here the CDR3 DNA reads TGTGCCAGTAGTCGGATCGACAGGGGGAGCAATCAGCCCCAGCATTTT.

V and J are TRBV30 and TRBJ1-1; D remains unclear. The CDR3 spans 13 residues. Germline CDR1 GTSNPN, CDR2 SVGIG (reference sequence). Trimming took off 2 bases at V and 1 base at J, with 8 bases between the two ends. CDR3 sequence reads: CAWSYTANTEAFF. The CDR3 coding sequence is TGTGCCTGGAGTTATACAGCGAACACTGAAGCTTTCTTT. Full variable domain (remainder filled in from reference TRBV30 and TRBJ1-1): SQTIHQWPATLVQPVGSPLSLECTVEGTSNPNLYWYRQAAGRGLQLLFYSVGIGQISSEVPQNLSASRPQDRQFILSSKKLLLSDSGFYLCAWSYTANTEAFFGQGTRLTVV.

The CDR3 nucleotides are TGCGCCAGCAGCTTCTCACAGGGTCCAGGGAATGAGCAGTTCTTC. Translation: CASSFSQGPGNEQFF. This chain connects TRBV5-1 to TRBJ2-1, with D possibly matching TRBD1 (6 bases). V lost 2 bases and J lost 7, with 16 bases in between. The germline gives CDR1 SGHRS, CDR2 YFSETQ. The CDR3 length is 15 residues.

This chain connects TRBV29-1 to TRBJ1-4, with TRBD1 matching 7 bases. Trimming removed 5 bases from V and 0 bases from J; junction bases left unmatched: 9. CDR1 and CDR2 from the germline V gene are SQVTM and ANQGSEA. The CDR3 length is 16 residues. In DNA, the CDR3 is TGCAGCGTTATGCCGGGACAGTCTGCAACTAATGAAAAACTGTTTTTT. Amino acid sequence: CSVMPGQSATNEKLFF.

The chain couples TRBV5-4 to TRBJ1-2; D not certain. V lost 0 bases to trimming and J lost 6 bases, with 12 bases between them. Germline assignment: CDR1 SGHNT and CDR2 YYREEE (reference sequence). The CDR3 is 14 residues long. The CDR3 sequence: CASSLDQANHGYTF. The CDR3 DNA reads as TGTGCCAGCAGCTTGGATCAGGCTAATCATGGCTACACCTTC.